A selection of T cell receptor beta chains follows, all from one sample in a study of blood T cell repertoires in COVID-19. Sequencing used immunoSEQ multiplex PCR; TCRdb keeps in-frame clones, though not all of them. The repertoire holds around 220,000 clones, with roughly 84% as singletons. Sequences were obtained from peripheral blood. The receptors shown here come from a woman between 35 and 50 years old with active or convalescent COVID-19. CDR3s include the opening cysteine and the closing phenylalanine or tryptophan. A D gene is named only where the DNA matches it firmly. For some rows the clone size is stated as once, few or many, or as a class when expanded; others skip it.

v_call	d_call	j_call	clone_size	cdr3_nt	cdr3_aa
TRBV9	TRBD1	TRBJ1-3	.	TGTGCCAGCAGCGTCGGGACAGCCTTCTCTGGAAACACCATATATTTT	CASSVGTAFSGNTIYF
TRBV28	TRBD1	TRBJ1-1	.	TGTGCCAGCAGCCTCAACAGGGGTTTGGGAGCTTTCTTT	CASSLNRGLGAFF
TRBV5-6	.	TRBJ1-5	.	TGTGCCAGCACTTTGGGGGGGGGCACTTATAGCAATCAGCCCCAGCATTTT	CASTLGGGTYSNQPQHF
TRBV24-1	TRBD2	TRBJ2-5	.	TGTGCCACCAGTGATTCGACTAGCGCCCAATTGGCCCAGTACTTC	CATSDSTSAQLAQYF
TRBV29-1	.	TRBJ1-2	.	TGCAGCGTACCCGGGCCGCAAGGAGGGAATGACTATGGCTACACCTTC	CSVPGPQGGNDYGYTF
TRBV28	TRBD2	TRBJ2-3	.	TGTGCCAGCAGTCCCGGACTAGCGGGGGGGCCCAGTACGCAGTATTTT	CASSPGLAGGPSTQYF
TRBV7-3	TRBD1	TRBJ2-3	.	TGTGCCAGCAGCCCTGGACAGGCCACAGATACGCAGTATTTT	CASSPGQATDTQYF
TRBV5-1	.	TRBJ2-1	few	TGCGCCAGCAGCTTGGACGGGGTTGAGCAGTTCTTC	CASSLDGVEQFF
TRBV10-3	.	TRBJ2-7	.	TGTGCCATCAGTGAGGGGCGGACAGCCTTCTACGAGCAGTACTTC	CAISEGRTAFYEQYF
TRBV7-3	TRBD2	TRBJ2-3	.	TGTGCCAGCTCCGAACTAGCGGGGCTCACAGATACGCAGTATTTT	CASSELAGLTDTQYF
TRBV6-5	.	TRBJ1-1	.	TGTGCCACTAGCCTCGGGGGTCTAGCTGAAGCTTTCTTT	CATSLGGLAEAFF
TRBV2	.	TRBJ1-4	.	TGTGCCAGCACTACCAGGGCACAGGGTGAAAAACTGTTTTTT	CASTTRAQGEKLFF
TRBV9	.	TRBJ2-1	.	TGTGCCAGCAGCGCCGACTACTCCTACAATGAGCAGTTCTTC	CASSADYSYNEQFF
TRBV19	.	TRBJ1-1	.	TGTGCCAGTAGTCCTCTCCCCCGGGGCACTGAAGCTTTCTTT	CASSPLPRGTEAFF
TRBV6-5	TRBD1	TRBJ1-1	.	TGTGCCAGCACTCTACAGGGGACCAACACTGAAGCTTTCTTT	CASTLQGTNTEAFF
TRBV6-5	TRBD1	TRBJ1-2	.	TGTGCCAGCAGTTATCGGGACAGGCTGGGCTATGGCTACACCTTC	CASSYRDRLGYGYTF
TRBV18	TRBD2	TRBJ2-1	.	TGTGCCAGCTCACCAGGCGGGGGGGCCAATGAGCAGTTCTTC	CASSPGGGANEQFF
TRBV19	.	TRBJ2-2	once	TGTGCCAGTGGCCAGACAGGCCGGGGAGCTGTTTTT	CASGQTGRGAVF
TRBV19	.	TRBJ1-5	.	TGTGCCAGTAGTATAAATTGGGCGGGGACCCAGCATTTT	CASSINWAGTQHF
TRBV6-6	TRBD1	TRBJ1-1	.	TGTGCCAGCAGTTACGAGGCAGGGGGCACTGAAGCTTTCTTT	CASSYEAGGTEAFF
TRBV3-1/TRBV3-2	.	TRBJ2-7	once	TGTGCCAGCAGCCAAGGTTCGGGTTCCTACGAGCAGTACTTC	CASSQGSGSYEQYF
TRBV12-5	TRBD1	TRBJ2-7	once	TGTGCTAGTGGTTTGGCGACAGGGGGCGAGCAGTACTTC	CASGLATGGEQYF
TRBV9	TRBD2	TRBJ2-3	.	TGTGCCAGCAGCCCGGGGGGGCGAGTCACAGATACGCAGTATTTT	CASSPGGRVTDTQYF
TRBV19	.	TRBJ1-3	.	TGTGCCAGTAGTACCAGGGGAAACACCATATATTTT	CASSTRGNTIYF
TRBV3-1/TRBV3-2	.	TRBJ1-3	few	TGTGCCAGCAGCCAAGAGGCCGGGACACGAATTCGCTCTGGAAACACCATATATTTT	CASSQEAGTRIRSGNTIYF
TRBV11-2	.	TRBJ2-5	.	TGTGCCAGCAGCTTAGCGGGAAGGGCACAAGAGACCCAGTACTTC	CASSLAGRAQETQYF
TRBV2	.	TRBJ1-6	.	TGTGCCAGCATCCAAGACTTGAGCTCCTATAATTCACCCCTCCACTTT	CASIQDLSSYNSPLHF
TRBV5-1	TRBD2	TRBJ2-3	.	TGCGCCAGCAGCTTCAGCGGGGGGCGTAGCACAGATACGCAGTATTTT	CASSFSGGRSTDTQYF
TRBV3-1/TRBV3-2	.	TRBJ2-3	.	TGTGCCAGCAGCCAAAGAGGCACTAGCACAGATACGCAGTATTTT	CASSQRGTSTDTQYF
TRBV5-1	.	TRBJ2-4	.	TGCGCCAGCAGAGTGGATCCAACGGAGAACATTCAGTACTTC	CASRVDPTENIQYF
TRBV6-4	.	TRBJ1-4	few	TGTGCCAGCAGGCTATGGACAGCGCCTAATGAAAAACTGTTTTTT	CASRLWTAPNEKLFF
TRBV10-3	.	TRBJ1-4	.	TGTGCCATCAGTGAGGCTGAGACATGGGCTGAAAAACTGTTTTTT	CAISEAETWAEKLFF
TRBV28	.	TRBJ1-1	.	TGTGCCAGCAGTTCAGGTCTTTTCCTGAACACTGAAGCTTTCTTT	CASSSGLFLNTEAFF
TRBV6-5	TRBD1	TRBJ1-5	.	TGTGCCAGCAGTACCACAGGGGGCAATCAGCCCCAGCATTTT	CASSTTGGNQPQHF
TRBV2	TRBD1	TRBJ1-2	once	TGTGCCAGCAGAGGAGGGGGCGCAGGTGGCTACACCTTC	CASRGGGAGGYTF
TRBV28	.	TRBJ1-1	.	TGTGCCAGCAGTTTAGGGTCATTGCGGGACACTGAAGCTTTCTTT	CASSLGSLRDTEAFF
TRBV30	.	TRBJ1-4	few	TGTGCCTGGAGTCAGCGTAATGAAAAACTGTTTTTT	CAWSQRNEKLFF
TRBV11-3	TRBD1	TRBJ2-2	.	TGTGCCAGCAGCTTAGGGGTAACAGGGGACACCGGGGAGCTGTTTTTT	CASSLGVTGDTGELFF
TRBV28	TRBD1	TRBJ2-7	.	TGTGCCAGCAGTTCCTACCGGACAGGGAGCTCCTACGAGCAGTACTTC	CASSSYRTGSSYEQYF
TRBV7-9	TRBD1	TRBJ1-5	.	TGTGCCAGCAGCCCGGGGACAGGGAACAATCAGCCCCAGCATTTT	CASSPGTGNNQPQHF